This paragraph covers one TCR beta chain sequence. The antigen is undetermined. This entry belongs to a study of T cell repertoires in aging, cancer and after chemotherapy. Study-wide findings and caveats: Rebound thymic output was suggested by rising median generation probability during chemotherapy in each cancer cohort. In healthy donors, age-related TCR diversity loss mainly reflected lost richness. In hematological cancer patients, infiltrated lymphoid organs may have impaired thymic emigration or peripheral T cell expansion. Immunological memory after chemotherapy cannot be judged from the repertoire data.

TRB rearrangements spanning V, D and J were amplified using mixed TRB-A/B primers. TCRdb recomputed calls from the multiplex PCR reads with MiXCR, one row per CDR3 protein. The table lists about 680 distinct CDR3 sequences, more than 30% of them singletons. TCR beta rearrangements were amplified from peripheral blood genomic DNA. Unmatched junction bases numbered 18, after V lost 5 bases and J lost 8 bases. The CDR3 sequence is 17 residues long. This TCR was recovered from a human donor with a blood cancer. The sequenced material came from blood. The chain has TRBV12-3 or TRBV12-4 and TRBJ2-1, with TRBD2 identical over 7 bases. This CDR3 is CASSPSDGRAQKDEQFF. The CDR3 coding sequence is TGTGCCAGCAGTCCTTCAGATGGGAGGGCCCAGAAGGATGAGCAGTTCTTC.